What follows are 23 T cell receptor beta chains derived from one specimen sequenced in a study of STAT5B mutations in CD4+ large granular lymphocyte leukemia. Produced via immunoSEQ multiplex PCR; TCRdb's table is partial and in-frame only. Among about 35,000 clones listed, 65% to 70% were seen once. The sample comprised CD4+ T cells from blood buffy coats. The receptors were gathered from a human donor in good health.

DNA of the CDR3: TGTGCCAGCAGATGGGTGCAGGCGAACACTGAAGCTTTCTTT. It is translated as CASRWVQANTEAFF. The V and J genes are TRBV5-8 and TRBJ1-1; D unresolved. V shed 5 bases and J shed 1 base, with 12 bases lying between them. Germline V gene lookup returns CDR1 SGHTS and CDR2 YDEGEE. The CDR3 totals 14 residues.

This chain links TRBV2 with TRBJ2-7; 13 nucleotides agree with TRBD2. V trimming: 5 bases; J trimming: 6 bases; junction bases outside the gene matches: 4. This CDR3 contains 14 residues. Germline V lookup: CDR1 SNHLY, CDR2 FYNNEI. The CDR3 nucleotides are TGTGCCAGCAGTCCTAGGACTAGCGGGGGCGAGCAGTACTTC. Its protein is CASSPRTSGGEQYF.

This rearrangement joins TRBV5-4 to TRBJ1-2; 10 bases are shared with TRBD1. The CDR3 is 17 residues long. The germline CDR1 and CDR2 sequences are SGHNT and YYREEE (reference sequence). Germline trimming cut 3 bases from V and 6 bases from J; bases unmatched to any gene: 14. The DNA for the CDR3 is TGTGCCAGCAGCTCGGGACAGGGGATGCGCCCCGCTGATGGCTACACCTTC. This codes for CASSSGQGMRPADGYTF.

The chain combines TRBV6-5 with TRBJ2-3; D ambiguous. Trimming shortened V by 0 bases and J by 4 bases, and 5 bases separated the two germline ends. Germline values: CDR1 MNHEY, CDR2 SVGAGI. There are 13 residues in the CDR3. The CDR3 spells CASSYSSSDTQYF. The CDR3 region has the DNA TGTGCCAGCAGTTACTCTTCCTCAGATACGCAGTATTTT.

DNA of the CDR3: TGTGCCAGCAGCTCCGGCGAGGTAGTCTGGCAGACCCAGTACTTC. Encoded protein: CASSSGEVVWQTQYF. The chain employs TRBV11-1 and TRBJ2-5; D unclear. This CDR3 has 15 amino acids. V shed 4 bases and J shed 6 bases, with 18 bases lying between them. The germline gives CDR1 SGHAT, CDR2 FQDESV (reference sequence). The full variable domain, its missing parts supplied by reference TRBV11-1 and TRBJ2-5, is EAEVAQSPRYKITEKSQAVAFWCDPISGHATLYWYRQILGQGPELLVQFQDESVVDDSQLPKDRFSAERLKGVDSTLKIQPAELGDSAMYLCASSSGEVVWQTQYFGPGTRLLVL.

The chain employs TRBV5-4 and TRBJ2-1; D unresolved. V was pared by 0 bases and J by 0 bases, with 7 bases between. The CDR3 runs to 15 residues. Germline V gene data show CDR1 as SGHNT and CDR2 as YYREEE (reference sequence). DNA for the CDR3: TGTGCCAGCAGCTTGGACACCCACTCCTACAATGAGCAGTTCTTC. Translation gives CASSLDTHSYNEQFF.

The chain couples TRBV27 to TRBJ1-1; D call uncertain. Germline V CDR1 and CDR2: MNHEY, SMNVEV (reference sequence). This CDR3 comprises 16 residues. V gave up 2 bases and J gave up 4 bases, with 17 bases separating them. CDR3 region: CASSLKSSSAGTEAFF. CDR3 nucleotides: TGTGCCAGCAGTTTAAAATCAAGCTCTGCTGGCACTGAAGCTTTCTTT.

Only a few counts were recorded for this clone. As DNA, the CDR3 is TGTGCCAGTAGTATAGGACAGGGGGCCTCCTACGAGCAGTACTTC. Translation gives CASSIGQGASYEQYF. The chain uses TRBV19 and TRBJ2-7; 10 bases fit TRBD1. J gave up 0 bases and V 1 base, and 0 bases lay outside the gene matches. This CDR3 has 15 amino acids. CDR1 and CDR2 (germline): LNHDA, SQIVND (reference sequence).

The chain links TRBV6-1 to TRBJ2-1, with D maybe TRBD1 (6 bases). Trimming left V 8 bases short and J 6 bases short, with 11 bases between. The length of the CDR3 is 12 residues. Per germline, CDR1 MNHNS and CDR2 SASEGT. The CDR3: CASSPQGNEQFF. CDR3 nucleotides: TGTGCCAGCTCCCCACAGGGCAATGAGCAGTTCTTC.

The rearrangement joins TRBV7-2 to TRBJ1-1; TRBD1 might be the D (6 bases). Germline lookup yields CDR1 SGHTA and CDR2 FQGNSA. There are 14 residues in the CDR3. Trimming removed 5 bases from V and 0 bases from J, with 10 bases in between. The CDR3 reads CASSRGQLNTEAFF. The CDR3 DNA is TGTGCCAGCAGCCGAGGACAGCTGAACACTGAAGCTTTCTTT.

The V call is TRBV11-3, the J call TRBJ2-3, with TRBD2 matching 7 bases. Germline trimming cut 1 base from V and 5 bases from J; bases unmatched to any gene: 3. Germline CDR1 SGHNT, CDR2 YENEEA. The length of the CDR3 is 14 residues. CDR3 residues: CASSLAGGVDTQYF. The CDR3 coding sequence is TGTGCCAGCAGCTTAGCGGGGGGAGTAGATACGCAGTATTTT.

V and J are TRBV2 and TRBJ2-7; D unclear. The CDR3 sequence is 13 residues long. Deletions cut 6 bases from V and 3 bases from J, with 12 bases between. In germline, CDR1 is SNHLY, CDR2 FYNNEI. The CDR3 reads CASRGRVFYEQYF. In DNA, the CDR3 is TGTGCCAGCAGGGGAAGGGTATTCTACGAGCAGTACTTC.

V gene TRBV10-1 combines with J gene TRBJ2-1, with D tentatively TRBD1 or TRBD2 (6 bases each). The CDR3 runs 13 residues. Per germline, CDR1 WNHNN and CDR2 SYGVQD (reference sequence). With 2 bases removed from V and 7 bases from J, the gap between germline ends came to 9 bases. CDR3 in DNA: TGCGCCAGCAGTGAGCGGAGGGGGAATGAGCAGTTCTTC. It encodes CASSERRGNEQFF.

The CDR3 protein is CASSQHLQGQNEKLFF. CDR3 coding DNA: TGCGCCAGCAGCCAACACTTACAGGGTCAAAATGAAAAACTGTTTTTT. This chain connects TRBV4-1 to TRBJ1-4, with D possibly being TRBD1 (6 bases). Deletions cut 2 bases from V and 5 bases from J, with 15 bases between. The germline V gene has CDR1 MGHRA and CDR2 YSYEKL. The CDR3 spans 16 residues.

The CDR3 region is CATSTLASETQYF. For the CDR3, the DNA is TGTGCCACCAGCACCCTCGCTTCGGAGACCCAGTACTTC. The chain employs TRBV15 and TRBJ2-5; no clear D. The CDR3 consists of 13 residues. V gave up 4 bases and J gave up 5 bases, with 11 bases separating them. Germline CDR1 reads LNHNV; CDR2 reads YYDKDF (reference sequence).

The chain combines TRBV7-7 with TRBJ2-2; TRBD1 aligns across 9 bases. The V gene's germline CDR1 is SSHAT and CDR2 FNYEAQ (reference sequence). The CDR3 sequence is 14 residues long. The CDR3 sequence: CASRDRDSTGELFF. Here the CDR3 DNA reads TGTGCTTCCCGGGACAGGGATAGCACCGGGGAGCTGTTTTTT. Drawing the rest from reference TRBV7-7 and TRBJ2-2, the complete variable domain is GAGVSQSPRYKVTKRGQDVTLRCDPISSHATLYWYQQALGQGPEFLTYFNYEAQPDKSGLPSDRFSAERPEGSISTLTIQRTEQRDSAMYRCASRDRDSTGELFFGEGSRLTVL.

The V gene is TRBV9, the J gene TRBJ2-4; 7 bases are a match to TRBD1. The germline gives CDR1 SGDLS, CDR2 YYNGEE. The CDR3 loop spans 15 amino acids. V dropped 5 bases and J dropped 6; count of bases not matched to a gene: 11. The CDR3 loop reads CASSPTDRERNIQYF. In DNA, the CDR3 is TGTGCCAGCAGTCCCACTGACAGGGAGCGAAACATTCAGTACTTC.

The CDR3 protein is CASSRREMGRSGYTF. The DNA for the CDR3 is TGCGCCAGCAGCAGACGAGAGATGGGGCGGAGTGGCTACACCTTC. The chain is built from TRBV5-1 and TRBJ1-2; a weak D match, TRBD1 (5 bases). CDR3 length: 15 residues. Trimming took 4 bases from V and 7 from J, leaving 20 bases between them. Germline V CDR1 and CDR2: SGHRS, YFSETQ.

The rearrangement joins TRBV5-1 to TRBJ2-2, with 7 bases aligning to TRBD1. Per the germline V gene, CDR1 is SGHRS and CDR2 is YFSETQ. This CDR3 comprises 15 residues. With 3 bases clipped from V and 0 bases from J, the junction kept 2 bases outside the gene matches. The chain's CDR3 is CASSWDRSNTGELFF. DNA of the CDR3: TGCGCCAGCAGCTGGGACAGATCGAACACCGGGGAGCTGTTTTTT.

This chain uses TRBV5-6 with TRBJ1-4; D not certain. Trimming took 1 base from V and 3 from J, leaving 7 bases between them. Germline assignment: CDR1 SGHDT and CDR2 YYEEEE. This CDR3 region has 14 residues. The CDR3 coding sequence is TGTGCCAGCAGCTTGTATATGGCTAATGAAAAACTGTTTTTT. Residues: CASSLYMANEKLFF.

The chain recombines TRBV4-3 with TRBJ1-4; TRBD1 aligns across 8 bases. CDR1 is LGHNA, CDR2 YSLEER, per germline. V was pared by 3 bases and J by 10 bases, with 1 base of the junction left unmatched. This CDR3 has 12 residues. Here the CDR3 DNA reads TGCGCCAGCAGCCACGGACAGGGAAAACTGTTTTTT. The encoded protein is CASSHGQGKLFF.

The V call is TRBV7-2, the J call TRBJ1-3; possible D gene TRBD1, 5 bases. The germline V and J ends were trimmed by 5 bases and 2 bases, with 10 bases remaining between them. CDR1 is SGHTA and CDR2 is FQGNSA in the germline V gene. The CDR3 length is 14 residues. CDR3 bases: TGTGCCAGCAGCCAAGGGGACCCTGGAAACACCATATATTTT. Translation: CASSQGDPGNTIYF.

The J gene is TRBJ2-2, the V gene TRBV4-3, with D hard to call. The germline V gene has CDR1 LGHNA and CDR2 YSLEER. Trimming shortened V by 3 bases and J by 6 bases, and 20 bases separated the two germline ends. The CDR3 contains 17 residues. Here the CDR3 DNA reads TGCGCCAGCAGCCATGCAGATTCACAGCGTAGGGCCGGGGAGCTGTTTTTT. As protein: CASSHADSQRRAGELFF.